Below, 28 T cell receptor beta chains from the same sample are listed, as sequenced in a study of shared clonotypes between healthy human individuals. Data came from immunoSEQ multiplex PCR; TCRdb stores just in-frame clones and leaves some out. Among about 2.4 million clones, 93% were seen once, and the ten largest hold 0.36%. Material for sequencing was naive CD4+ T cells from PBMCs. Subset denoted: CD45RA+ positively selected. All receptors come from a man aged 18 to 29 in good health. Some clones in this sample may be carry-over from other donors' samples.

The chain is built from TRBV9 and TRBJ2-1; D perhaps matches TRBD2 (5 bases). This CDR3 contains 13 residues. V was cut by 4 bases and J by 6 bases, with 11 bases left in between. Germline V gene sequence: CDR1 SGDLS, CDR2 YYNGEE. The CDR3 spells CASSILEVNEQFF. In nucleotides, the CDR3 is TGTGCCAGCAGCATACTAGAGGTCAATGAGCAGTTCTTC.

This clone occurred once. The chain couples TRBV19 to TRBJ2-1, with a tentative D call TRBD1 (5 bases). Germline CDR1 and CDR2: LNHDA and SQIVND (reference sequence). The CDR3 covers 16 residues. With 3 bases removed from V and 1 base from J, the gap between germline ends came to 13 bases. CDR3 residues: CASSMWPKGSYNEQFF. The CDR3 nucleotides read TGTGCCAGTAGTATGTGGCCTAAGGGGTCCTACAATGAGCAGTTCTTC. The whole variable domain, remainder taken from reference TRBV19 and TRBJ2-1, is DGGITQSPKYLFRKEGQNVTLSCEQNLNHDAMYWYRQDPGQGLRLIYYSQIVNDFQKGDIAEGYSVSREKKESFPLTVTSAQKNPTAFYLCASSMWPKGSYNEQFFGPGTRLTVL.

The chain employs TRBV6-5 and TRBJ1-5; D unresolved. CDR3 length: 16 amino acids. Trimming pared 0 bases from V and 0 bases from J, leaving 9 bases between. The germline gives CDR1 MNHEY, CDR2 SVGAGI. The CDR3 coding sequence is TGTGCCAGCAGTTACTCTGCAGAGTCTAGCAATCAGCCCCAGCATTTT. Amino acids: CASSYSAESSNQPQHF.

The chain is built from TRBV6-4 and TRBJ1-4, with a tentative D call TRBD1 (5 bases). Looked up from germline, CDR1 is MRHNA and CDR2 is SNTAGT. The CDR3 extends over 15 amino acids. V was trimmed by 6 bases and J by 0 bases, leaving 11 bases between them. The CDR3 DNA reads as TGTGCCAGCAGGGCCGGGACCGCAACTAATGAAAAACTGTTTTTT. It encodes CASRAGTATNEKLFF.

This clone came up a few times. The gene calls are TRBV5-1 and TRBJ2-1; D gene ambiguous. The CDR3 totals 13 residues. Germline assignment: CDR1 SGHRS and CDR2 YFSETQ. The V end was cut by 4 bases, the J end by 5 bases, with 10 bases between. The CDR3: CASSPEPNNEQFF. CDR3 in DNA: TGCGCCAGCAGCCCCGAGCCCAACAATGAGCAGTTCTTC.

This chain uses TRBV4-2 with TRBJ1-4, with D maybe TRBD1 (5 bases). There are 15 residues in the CDR3. V shed 1 base and J shed 2 bases, with 8 bases lying between them. In germline, CDR1 is LGHNA, CDR2 YNFKEQ. CDR3 sequence reads: CASSQAGPTNEKLFF. The CDR3 DNA reads as TGTGCCAGCAGCCAAGCGGGGCCTACTAATGAAAAACTGTTTTTT.

This chain joins TRBV4-1 and TRBJ2-6; TRBD2 matches 7 bases. The length of the CDR3 is 21 residues. Losses at the gene ends were 2 bases for V and 2 bases for J; bases not matched to a gene: 18. In germline, CDR1 is MGHRA, CDR2 YSYEKL. The CDR3 region has the DNA TGCGCCAGCAGCCAATTTCTCTTTGGGAGCGGGACCCTCCCTGGGGCCAACGTCCTGACTTTC. This gives the protein CASSQFLFGSGTLPGANVLTF.

DNA of the CDR3: TGCGCCAGCAGCCGGTTGGGGTTAGGGGGCTACACCTTC. Its protein is CASSRLGLGGYTF. J is TRBJ1-2 and V is TRBV4-1; D is ambiguous. CDR3 length: 13 amino acids. Trimming shortened V by 4 bases and J by 8 bases, and 14 bases separated the two germline ends. Per the germline V gene, CDR1 is MGHRA and CDR2 is YSYEKL.

V gene TRBV5-6 combines with J gene TRBJ2-5; TRBD1 agrees at 10 bases. This CDR3 has 16 amino acids. CDR1 and CDR2 (germline): SGHDT, YYEEEE. With V trimmed by 4 bases and J by 4 bases, 10 bases remained unmatched. The CDR3 bases are TGTGCCAGCAGCCCCCGACAGGGGGCGAGGGCAGAGACCCAGTACTTC. Amino acids: CASSPRQGARAETQYF.

The gene calls are TRBV28 and TRBJ2-5, with 11 positions matching TRBD2. V lost 5 bases, J lost 5 bases, and 7 bases stayed unmatched. The CDR3 runs 15 residues. From germline, CDR1 is MDHEN and CDR2 SYDVKM. The CDR3 DNA is TGTGCCAGCAGTAAACTAGCGGGAGCTTGGGAGACCCAGTACTTC. Protein sequence: CASSKLAGAWETQYF. Variable domain in full (rest from reference TRBV28 and TRBJ2-5): DVKVTQSSRYLVKRTGEKVFLECVQDMDHENMFWYRQDPGLGLRLIYFSYDVKMKEKGDIPEGYSVSREKKERFSLILESASTNQTSMYLCASSKLAGAWETQYFGPGTRLLVL.

The chain is built from TRBV7-8 and TRBJ1-1; tentatively, D is TRBD1 (6 bases). The ends were cut back, 3 bases at V and 10 bases at J, with 12 bases in the middle. From germline, CDR1 is SGHVS and CDR2 FQNEAQ. The CDR3 contains 12 residues. This CDR3 is CASSFAGGRAFF. The DNA of the CDR3 is TGTGCCAGCAGCTTCGCGGGGGGCCGAGCTTTCTTT.

The chain is built from TRBV6-1 and TRBJ1-5; possibly TRBD1 for D (5 bases). The germline V gene has CDR1 MNHNS and CDR2 SASEGT. This CDR3 is built from 14 residues. V was cut by 1 base and J by 4 bases, with 8 bases left in between. CDR3: CASSEGGINQPQHF. The CDR3 DNA is TGTGCCAGCAGTGAAGGGGGGATAAATCAGCCCCAGCATTTT.

V usage is TRBV5-1 and J usage is TRBJ2-3, with a possible D match to TRBD2 (5 bases). Looked up from germline, CDR1 is SGHRS and CDR2 is YFSETQ. The CDR3 length is 14 residues. Trimming shortened V by 5 bases and J by 1 base, and 11 bases separated the two germline ends. The CDR3 region is CASRPGTGTDTQYF. In DNA, the CDR3 is TGCGCCAGCAGGCCGGGAACCGGCACAGATACGCAGTATTTT.

This chain uses TRBV5-1 with TRBJ2-7, with D possibly TRBD2 on 6 matching bases. Germline V CDR1 and CDR2: SGHRS, YFSETQ. The CDR3 sequence is 14 residues long. V was clipped by 5 bases and J by 7 bases, with 19 bases between them. The CDR3 region is CASRSGTDGGEQYF. The DNA of the CDR3 is TGCGCCAGCAGATCCGGGACCGACGGGGGTGAGCAGTACTTC.

This clone has just one count. The chain uses TRBV5-1 and TRBJ2-1; 7 bases map to TRBD2. Germline CDR1 reads SGHRS; CDR2 reads YFSETQ. This CDR3 contains 15 residues. J lost 4 bases, V lost 1 base, and 5 bases had no gene match. As DNA, the CDR3 is TGCGCCAGCAGCTTGACTAGCGCGACATACAATGAGCAGTTCTTC. It specifies CASSLTSATYNEQFF.

V is TRBV10-3 and J is TRBJ2-5; the D is unclear. V lost 6 bases to trimming and J lost 5 bases, with 13 bases between them. Germline lookup yields CDR1 ENHRY and CDR2 SYGVKD. The CDR3 is 13 amino acids. CDR3 in amino acids: CAISDDRWETQYF. The CDR3 coding sequence is TGTGCCATCAGCGACGACCGTTGGGAGACCCAGTACTTC.

Concerning this clone: In the same sample, other DNA sequences code for this CDR3. The chain has TRBV5-1 and TRBJ1-4, with unresolved D. CDR3 length equals 14 residues. The germline V gene encodes CDR1 SGHRS and CDR2 YFSETQ. Trimming left V 0 bases short and J 4 bases short, with 7 bases between. CDR3 in amino acids: CASSLGRNNEKLFF. DNA for the CDR3: TGCGCCAGCAGCTTGGGACGGAATAATGAAAAACTGTTTTTT.

Written as DNA, the CDR3 is TGTGCCATCAGACCCGGACAGGAGGCTGAAGCTTTCTTT. Its translation: CAIRPGQEAEAFF. This rearrangement joins TRBV10-3 to TRBJ1-1, with TRBD1 identical over 7 bases. The CDR3 has 13 residues. V dropped 6 bases and J dropped 6; count of bases not matched to a gene: 7. CDR1 ENHRY and CDR2 SYGVKD come from the germline V gene.

In its sample, this clone was seen once. The rearrangement links TRBV6-5 to TRBJ2-1, with a possible D match to TRBD2 (5 bases). Trimming cost V 3 bases and J 9 bases, with 18 bases left between them. Germline-derived CDR1 and CDR2 are MNHEY and SVGAGI. The CDR3 spans 15 residues. CDR3 in DNA: TGTGCCAGCAGTTATGCGTCTAGCAAACGCACTGAGCAGTTCTTC. Translation gives CASSYASSKRTEQFF.

CDR3 coding DNA: TGTGCCAGCAGTTTAGGGGGAGATTCTGGAAACACCATATATTTT. It specifies CASSLGGDSGNTIYF. The chain combines TRBV28 with TRBJ1-3, with TRBD1 as a possible D gene (5 bases). The CDR3 extends over 15 amino acids. V lost 2 bases and J 1 base, leaving 9 bases between the germline ends. Germline V lookup: CDR1 MDHEN, CDR2 SYDVKM.

This chain joins TRBV5-1 and TRBJ2-4; tentatively, D is TRBD2 (5 bases). Germline-derived CDR1 and CDR2 are SGHRS and YFSETQ. This CDR3 has 16 amino acids. Trimming stripped 0 bases from V and 8 bases from J, with 18 bases between. CDR3 residues: CASSLAPSPPRDIQYF. The CDR3 nucleotides are TGCGCCAGCAGCTTGGCGCCTAGTCCGCCGAGGGACATTCAGTACTTC.

This clone was observed a single time. This chain uses TRBV5-4 with TRBJ2-3; 12 nucleotides line up with TRBD2. V was clipped by 5 bases and J by 6 bases; unmatched bases: 7. Germline V gene data show CDR1 as SGHNT and CDR2 as YYREEE (reference sequence). The CDR3 covers 15 residues. The CDR3 loop is CASSMTSGSRDTQYF. The CDR3 region has the DNA TGTGCCAGCAGTATGACTAGCGGGAGTAGGGATACGCAGTATTTT.

CDR3 coding DNA: TGTGCCTGGAGACCTGGGCAAGAGACCCAGTACTTC. It encodes CAWRPGQETQYF. This sequence joins TRBV30 and TRBJ2-5; no reliable D call. Trimming left V 3 bases short and J 2 bases short, with 7 bases between. CDR3 length: 12 residues. CDR1 and CDR2 from the germline V gene are GTSNPN and SVGIG (reference sequence).

V gene TRBV6-1 combines with J gene TRBJ2-2; the D is unclear. Trimming cost V 1 base and J 4 bases, with 4 bases left between them. Germline V gene lookup returns CDR1 MNHNS and CDR2 SASEGT. The CDR3 runs 13 residues. CDR3 bases: TGTGCCAGCAGTGAAGAGGTCACCGGGGAGCTGTTTTTT. This codes for CASSEEVTGELFF.

The chain recombines TRBV7-2 with TRBJ2-2; D perhaps matches TRBD1 (6 bases). V dropped 4 bases and J dropped 6 bases, with 12 bases sitting between them. Germline CDR1 SGHTA, CDR2 FQGNSA. The CDR3 is made up of 14 amino acids. The CDR3 reads CASSSQGWPGELFF. CDR3 coding DNA: TGTGCCAGCAGCTCACAGGGTTGGCCCGGGGAGCTGTTTTTT.

The rearrangement links TRBV7-9 to TRBJ2-7; 9 bases are shared with TRBD1. CDR1 and CDR2 (germline): SEHNR, FQNEAQ (reference sequence). V lost 7 bases to trimming and J lost 5 bases; unmatched junction nucleotides: 9. This CDR3 spans 14 amino acids. The CDR3 region is CASIIGTGIHEQYF. The CDR3 DNA reads as TGTGCCAGCATCATCGGGACAGGGATCCACGAGCAGTACTTC.

CDR3 coding DNA: TGTGCCAGCACCTCGAGTTTCCGACAGGGGATCAATCAGCCCCAGCATTTT. Protein: CASTSSFRQGINQPQHF. The V gene is TRBV28, the J gene TRBJ1-5; TRBD1 agrees at 8 bases. CDR3 size: 17 residues. Germline V lookup: CDR1 MDHEN, CDR2 SYDVKM. V lost 7 bases to trimming and J lost 3 bases; unmatched junction nucleotides: 14.

The V gene is TRBV6-5, the J gene TRBJ2-2; a weak D match, TRBD1 (5 bases). Looked up from germline, CDR1 is MNHEY and CDR2 is SVGAGI. This CDR3 has 14 residues. Deletions cut 3 bases from V and 7 bases from J, with 12 bases between. CDR3 sequence reads: CASSYSPDIGELFF. CDR3 nucleotides: TGTGCCAGCAGTTATAGTCCGGACATCGGGGAGCTGTTTTTT.